This is a list of T cell receptor beta chains from one sample in a study of memory CD4+ T cells and cytomegalovirus serostatus. Libraries were prepared by immunoSEQ multiplex PCR; TCRdb keeps only in-frame clonotypes and omits some of them. This table has 48,000 or so clones, 78% appearing once. The sample was memory CD4+ T cells from blood. Receptor source: an adult in good health and CMV-seronegative. Each CDR3 is given with its conserved first and last residue. The D gene is left open where the match is weak. Not all rows give a size; the values are once, few, many and, for expanded clones, a class.

v_call,j_call,clone_size,d_call,cdr3_aa,cdr3_nt
TRBV10-3,TRBJ1-4,NA,NA,CAISETRLNEKLFF,TGTGCCATCAGTGAGACCAGACTTAATGAAAAACTGTTTTTT
TRBV4-1,TRBJ2-3,NA,NA,CASSGGLSGTDTQYF,TGCGCCAGCAGCGGGGGACTCTCGGGGACAGATACGCAGTATTTT
TRBV19,TRBJ1-2,NA,TRBD1,CASRTGRISILGLDGYTF,TGTGCCAGTCGGACAGGGAGGATCTCGATTCTCGGCTTGGATGGCTACACCTTC
TRBV6-5,TRBJ2-2,NA,NA,CASSYAGTGELFF,TGTGCCAGCAGTTACGCTGGGACCGGGGAGCTGTTTTTT
TRBV27,TRBJ2-7,NA,NA,CASSGGRLGGTGYEQYF,TGTGCCAGCTCCGGGGGACGGCTAGGTGGGACCGGCTACGAGCAGTACTTC
TRBV2,TRBJ1-2,NA,NA,CASSEERRNYGYTF,TGTGCCAGCAGTGAAGAACGCCGGAACTATGGCTACACCTTC
TRBV10-3,TRBJ1-5,NA,NA,CAISGGVGQPQHF,TGTGCCATCAGTGGCGGGGTGGGCCAGCCCCAGCATTTT
TRBV2,TRBJ1-3,NA,TRBD1,CASSRDRGSNRNTIYF,TGTGCCAGCAGTCGAGACAGGGGATCGAATAGAAACACCATATATTTT
TRBV5-1,TRBJ2-3,NA,NA,CASSLGTSTDTQYF,TGCGCCAGCAGCTTAGGGACTAGCACAGATACGCAGTATTTT
TRBV20-1,TRBJ1-1,medium-sized,NA,CSALDTEAFF,TGCAGTGCATTAGACACTGAAGCTTTCTTT
TRBV5-1,TRBJ2-5,NA,TRBD2,CASSFGLAGGGETQYF,TGCGCCAGCAGCTTTGGACTAGCGGGAGGGGGGGAGACCCAGTACTTC
TRBV4-1,TRBJ1-1,NA,TRBD1,CASSQVGQGRNTEAFF,TGCGCCAGCAGCCAAGTGGGACAGGGGCGAAACACTGAAGCTTTCTTT
TRBV2,TRBJ1-5,NA,NA,CASSAWEQNQPQHF,TGTGCCAGCAGTGCGTGGGAACAAAATCAGCCCCAGCATTTT
TRBV19,TRBJ2-7,NA,TRBD2,CASSIPLAGVGEQYF,TGTGCCAGTAGTATTCCACTAGCGGGAGTGGGTGAGCAGTACTTC